This T cell receptor beta chain comes out of a study of human T cells and chemical hapten exposure. Regarding time point: patch test 2, 6 weeks after DPC sensitization. Specified treatment: therapeutic diphenylcyclopropenone sensitization with weekly scalp DPC. Via MiXCR, TCRdb re-called the RACE reads, giving one row per CDR3 protein. Of tens of thousands of distinct CDR3 sequences listed, 3.3% were seen once; the top ten hold roughly 6.6%. This clonotype was observed at least ten times. Trimming removed 1 base at V and 2 bases at J, with 15 bases between. This CDR3 contains 15 residues. CDR1 DFQATT and CDR2 SNEGSKA come from the germline V gene (reference sequence).

The TCR originated in a middle-aged man with alopecia areata. Some clones in this sample may be carry-over from other donors' samples. Source: whole blood, taken in connection with sensitization to the hapten diphenylcyclopropenone (DPC). The V and J genes are TRBV20-1 and TRBJ2-7, with a weak D call TRBD2 (6 bases). The CDR3 DNA sequence: TGCAGTGCTAGAGCCTCTAGCGTTTCCCCCTACGAGCAGTACTTC. This codes for CSARASSVSPYEQYF.